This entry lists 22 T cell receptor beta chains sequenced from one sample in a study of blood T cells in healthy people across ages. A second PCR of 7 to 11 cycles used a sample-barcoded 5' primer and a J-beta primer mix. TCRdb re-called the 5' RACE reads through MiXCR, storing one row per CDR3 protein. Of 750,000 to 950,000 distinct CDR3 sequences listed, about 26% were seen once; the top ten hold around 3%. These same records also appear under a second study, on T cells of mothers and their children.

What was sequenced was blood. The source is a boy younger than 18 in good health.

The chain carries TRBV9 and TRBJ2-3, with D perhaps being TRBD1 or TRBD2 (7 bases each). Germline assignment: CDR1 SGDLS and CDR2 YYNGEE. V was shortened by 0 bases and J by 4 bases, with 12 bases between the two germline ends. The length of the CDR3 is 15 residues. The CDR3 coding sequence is TGTGCCAGCAGCGTAGACAGGGGAGGGGCAGATACGCAGTATTTT. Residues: CASSVDRGGADTQYF.

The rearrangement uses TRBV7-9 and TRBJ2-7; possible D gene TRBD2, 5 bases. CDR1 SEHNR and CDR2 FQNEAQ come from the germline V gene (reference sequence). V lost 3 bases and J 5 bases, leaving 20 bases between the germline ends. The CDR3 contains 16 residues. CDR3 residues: CASSLGDGLSVNEQYF. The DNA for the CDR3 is TGTGCCAGCAGCTTGGGAGACGGGCTATCAGTCAACGAGCAGTACTTC.

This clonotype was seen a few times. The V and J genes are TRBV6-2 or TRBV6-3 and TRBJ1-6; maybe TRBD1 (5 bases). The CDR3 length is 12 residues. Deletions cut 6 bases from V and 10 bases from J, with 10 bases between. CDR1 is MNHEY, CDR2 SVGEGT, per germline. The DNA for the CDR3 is TGTGCCAGCAGGGGGCTAGGGTCACCCCTCCACTTT. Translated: CASRGLGSPLHF.

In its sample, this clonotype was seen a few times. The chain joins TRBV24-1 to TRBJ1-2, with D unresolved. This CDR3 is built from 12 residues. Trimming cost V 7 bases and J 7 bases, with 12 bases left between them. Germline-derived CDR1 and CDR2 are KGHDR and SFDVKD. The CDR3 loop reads CATRDGGGGYTF. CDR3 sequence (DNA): TGTGCCACCAGGGATGGAGGCGGTGGCTACACCTTC.

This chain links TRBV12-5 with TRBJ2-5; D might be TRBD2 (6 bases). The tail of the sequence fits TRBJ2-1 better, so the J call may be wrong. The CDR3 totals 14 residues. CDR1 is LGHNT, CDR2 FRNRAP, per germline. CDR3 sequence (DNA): TGTGCTAGTGGTTTGCCGGGGGTGGACAATGAGCAGTTCTTC. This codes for CASGLPGVDNEQFF.

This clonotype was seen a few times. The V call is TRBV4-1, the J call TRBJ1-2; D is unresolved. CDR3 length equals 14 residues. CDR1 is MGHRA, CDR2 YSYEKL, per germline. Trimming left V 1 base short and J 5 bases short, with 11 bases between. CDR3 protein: CASSQAWGSYGYTF. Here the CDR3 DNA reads TGCGCCAGCAGCCAAGCGTGGGGTTCTTATGGCTACACCTTC.

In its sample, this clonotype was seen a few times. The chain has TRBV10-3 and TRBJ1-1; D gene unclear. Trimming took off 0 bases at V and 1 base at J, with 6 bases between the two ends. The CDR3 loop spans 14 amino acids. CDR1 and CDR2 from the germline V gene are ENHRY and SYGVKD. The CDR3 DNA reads TGTGCCATCAGTGAGTCGGAGGGGAACACTGAAGCTTTCTTT. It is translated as CAISESEGNTEAFF.

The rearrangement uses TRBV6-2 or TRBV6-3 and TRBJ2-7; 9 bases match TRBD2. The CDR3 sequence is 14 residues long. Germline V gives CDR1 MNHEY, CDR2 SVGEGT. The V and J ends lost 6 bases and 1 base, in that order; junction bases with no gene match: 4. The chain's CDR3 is CASRVAGVSYEQYF. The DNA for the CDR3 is TGTGCCAGCAGAGTAGCGGGGGTATCCTACGAGCAGTACTTC.

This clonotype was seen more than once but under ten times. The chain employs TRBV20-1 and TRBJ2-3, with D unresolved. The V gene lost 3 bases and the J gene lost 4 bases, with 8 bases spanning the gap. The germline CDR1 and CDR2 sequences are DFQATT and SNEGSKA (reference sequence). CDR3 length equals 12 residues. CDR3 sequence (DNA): TGCAGTGCTAGGGTCATCGCAGATACGCAGTATTTT. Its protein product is CSARVIADTQYF.

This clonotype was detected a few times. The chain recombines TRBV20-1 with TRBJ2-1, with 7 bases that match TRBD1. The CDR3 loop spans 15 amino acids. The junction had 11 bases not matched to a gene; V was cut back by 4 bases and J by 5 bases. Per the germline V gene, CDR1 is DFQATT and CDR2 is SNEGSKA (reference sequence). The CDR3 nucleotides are TGCAGTGCTATCAACGACCGGGACAGAGACAATGAGCAGTTCTTC. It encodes CSAINDRDRDNEQFF.

In DNA, the CDR3 is TGCAGCGGGAAAGGGGCCGCAGATACGCAGTATTTT. Translated, it gives CSGKGAADTQYF. The V and J genes are TRBV29-1 and TRBJ2-3; weak D call: TRBD1 (5 bases). Germline CDR1 is SQVTM and CDR2 is ANQGSEA. Trimming took 7 bases from V and 4 from J, leaving 12 bases between them. The CDR3 contains 12 residues.

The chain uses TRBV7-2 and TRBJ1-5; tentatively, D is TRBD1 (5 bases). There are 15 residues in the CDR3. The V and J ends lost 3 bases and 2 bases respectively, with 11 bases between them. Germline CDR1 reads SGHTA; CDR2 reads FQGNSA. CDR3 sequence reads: CASSFGGGGNQPQHF. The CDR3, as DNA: TGTGCCAGCAGCTTCGGGGGGGGAGGCAATCAGCCCCAGCATTTT.

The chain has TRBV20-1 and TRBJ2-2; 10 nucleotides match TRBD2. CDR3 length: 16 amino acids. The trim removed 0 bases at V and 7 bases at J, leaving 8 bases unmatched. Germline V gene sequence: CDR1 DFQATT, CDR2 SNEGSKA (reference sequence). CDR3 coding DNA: TGCAGTGCTAGAGATCCTAGCGGGGGCCGGGGCGGGGAGCTGTTTTTT. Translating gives CSARDPSGGRGGELFF.

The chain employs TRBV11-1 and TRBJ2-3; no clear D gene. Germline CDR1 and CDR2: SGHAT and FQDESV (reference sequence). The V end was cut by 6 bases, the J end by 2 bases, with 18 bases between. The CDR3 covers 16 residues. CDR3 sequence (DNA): TGTGCCAGCAGATGGGGAATCCCCAGCCTCACAGATACGCAGTATTTT. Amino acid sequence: CASRWGIPSLTDTQYF.

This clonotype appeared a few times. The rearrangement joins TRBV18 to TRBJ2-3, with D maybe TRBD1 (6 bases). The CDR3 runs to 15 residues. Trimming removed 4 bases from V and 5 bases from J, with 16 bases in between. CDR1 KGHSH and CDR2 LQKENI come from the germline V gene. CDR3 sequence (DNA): TGTGCCAGCTCACTAGGGGGTCCATCCGGAGATACGCAGTATTTT. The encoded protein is CASSLGGPSGDTQYF.

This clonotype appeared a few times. CDR3 DNA: TGCGCCAGCAGCCAAGATTTATTTGGGTTAAATTTTGAAGAGGACCTCCGCTTCCAAGAGACCCAGTACTTC. Protein sequence: CASSQDLFGLNFEEDLRFQETQYF. The J gene is TRBJ2-5, the V gene TRBV4-1; D ambiguous. The CDR3 totals 24 residues. Between the trimmed V and J ends, which lost 0 bases and 1 base, there was a span of 36 bases. From germline, CDR1 is MGHRA and CDR2 YSYEKL.

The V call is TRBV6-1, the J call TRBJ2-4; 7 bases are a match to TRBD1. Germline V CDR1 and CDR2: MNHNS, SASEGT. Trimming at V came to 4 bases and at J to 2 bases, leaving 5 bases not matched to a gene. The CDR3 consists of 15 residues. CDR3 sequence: CASSAGRGTKNIQYF. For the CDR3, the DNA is TGTGCCAGCAGTGCGGGCAGGGGGACCAAAAACATTCAGTACTTC.

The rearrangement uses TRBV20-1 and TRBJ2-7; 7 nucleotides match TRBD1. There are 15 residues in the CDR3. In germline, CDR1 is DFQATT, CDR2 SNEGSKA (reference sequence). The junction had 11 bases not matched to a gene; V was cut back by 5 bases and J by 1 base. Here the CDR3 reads CSAGGPGQRSYEQYF. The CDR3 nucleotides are TGCAGTGCTGGTGGGCCGGGACAGAGGTCCTACGAGCAGTACTTC.

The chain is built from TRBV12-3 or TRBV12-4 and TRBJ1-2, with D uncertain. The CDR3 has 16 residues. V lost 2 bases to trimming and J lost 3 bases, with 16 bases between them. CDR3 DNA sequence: TGTGCCAGCAGTTTAAGACAAGTGGATATTTACTATGGCTACACCTTC. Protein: CASSLRQVDIYYGYTF.

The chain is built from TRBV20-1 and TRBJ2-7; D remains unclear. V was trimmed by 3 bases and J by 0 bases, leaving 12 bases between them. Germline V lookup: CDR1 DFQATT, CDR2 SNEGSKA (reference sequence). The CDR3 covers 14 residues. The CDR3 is CSASGRINSYEQYF. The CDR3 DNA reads TGCAGTGCTAGCGGACGAATAAACTCCTACGAGCAGTACTTC.

This CDR3 is CASSGLGQRLNTEAFF. Written as DNA, the CDR3 is TGTGCCAGCAGCGGCCTAGGACAGAGATTGAACACTGAAGCTTTCTTT. V and J are TRBV6-1 and TRBJ1-1, with TRBD1 as a possible D gene (6 bases). V was clipped by 6 bases and J by 0 bases, with 17 bases between them. Germline CDR1 MNHNS, CDR2 SASEGT. The CDR3 has 16 amino acids.

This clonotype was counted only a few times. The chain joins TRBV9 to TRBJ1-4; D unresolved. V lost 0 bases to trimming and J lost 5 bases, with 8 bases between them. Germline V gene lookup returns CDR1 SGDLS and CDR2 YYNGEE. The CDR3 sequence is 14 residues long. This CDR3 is CASSVDYDNEKLFF. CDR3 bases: TGTGCCAGCAGCGTAGACTACGACAATGAAAAACTGTTTTTT.